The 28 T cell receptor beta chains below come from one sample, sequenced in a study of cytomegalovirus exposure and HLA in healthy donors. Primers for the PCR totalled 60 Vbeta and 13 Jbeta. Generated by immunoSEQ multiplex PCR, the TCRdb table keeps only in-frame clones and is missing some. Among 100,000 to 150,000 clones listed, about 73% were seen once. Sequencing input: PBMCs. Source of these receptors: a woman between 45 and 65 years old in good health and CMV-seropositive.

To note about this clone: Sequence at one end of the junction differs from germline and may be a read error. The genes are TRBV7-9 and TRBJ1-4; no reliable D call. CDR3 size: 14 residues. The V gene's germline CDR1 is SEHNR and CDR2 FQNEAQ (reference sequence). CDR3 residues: CSSSVDGLGEKLFF. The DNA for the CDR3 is TGTTCCAGCAGCGTAGACGGACTAGGAGAAAAACTGTTTTTT.

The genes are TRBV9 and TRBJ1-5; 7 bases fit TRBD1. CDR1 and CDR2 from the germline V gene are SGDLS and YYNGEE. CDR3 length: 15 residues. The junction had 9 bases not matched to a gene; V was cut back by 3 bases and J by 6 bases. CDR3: CASSADDRASQPQHF. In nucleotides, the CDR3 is TGTGCCAGCAGCGCCGACGACAGGGCGAGTCAGCCCCAGCATTTT.

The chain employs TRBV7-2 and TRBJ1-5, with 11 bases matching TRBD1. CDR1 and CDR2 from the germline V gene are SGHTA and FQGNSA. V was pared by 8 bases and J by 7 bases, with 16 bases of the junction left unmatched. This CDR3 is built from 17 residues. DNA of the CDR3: TGTGCCAGCGGAGCCGGGACAGGGGGAGTTCTAGGGCAGCCCCAGCATTTT. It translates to CASGAGTGGVLGQPQHF.

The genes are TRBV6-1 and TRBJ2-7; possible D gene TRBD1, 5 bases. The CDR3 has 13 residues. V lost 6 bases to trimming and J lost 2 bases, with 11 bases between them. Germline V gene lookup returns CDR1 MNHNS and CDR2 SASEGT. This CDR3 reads CASRKTATYEQYF. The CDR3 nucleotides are TGTGCCAGCAGAAAGACAGCCACCTACGAGCAGTACTTC.

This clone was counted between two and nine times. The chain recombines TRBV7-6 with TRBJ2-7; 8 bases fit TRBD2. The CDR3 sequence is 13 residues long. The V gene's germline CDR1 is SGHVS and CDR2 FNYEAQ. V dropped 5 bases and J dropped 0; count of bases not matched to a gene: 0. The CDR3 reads CASSRGGSYEQYF. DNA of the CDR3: TGTGCCAGCAGCCGGGGGGGCTCCTACGAGCAGTACTTC.

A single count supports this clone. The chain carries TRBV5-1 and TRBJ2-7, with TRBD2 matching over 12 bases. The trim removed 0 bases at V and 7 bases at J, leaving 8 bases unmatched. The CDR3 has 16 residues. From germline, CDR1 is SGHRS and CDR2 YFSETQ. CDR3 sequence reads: CASSLAASGGAREQYF. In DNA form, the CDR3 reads TGCGCCAGCAGCTTGGCCGCTAGCGGGGGGGCGCGGGAGCAGTACTTC. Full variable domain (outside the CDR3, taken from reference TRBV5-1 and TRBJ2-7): KAGVTQTPRYLIKTRGQQVTLSCSPISGHRSVSWYQQTPGQGLQFLFEYFSETQRNKGNFPGRFSGRQFSNSRSEMNVSTLELGDSALYLCASSLAASGGAREQYFGPGTRLTVT.

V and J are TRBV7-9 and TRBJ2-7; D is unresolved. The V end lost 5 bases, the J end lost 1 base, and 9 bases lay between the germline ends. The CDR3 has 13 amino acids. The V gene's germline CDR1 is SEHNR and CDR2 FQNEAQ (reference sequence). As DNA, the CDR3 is TGTGCCAGCAGCCCCTCTAAGTCCTACGAGCAGTACTTC. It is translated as CASSPSKSYEQYF.

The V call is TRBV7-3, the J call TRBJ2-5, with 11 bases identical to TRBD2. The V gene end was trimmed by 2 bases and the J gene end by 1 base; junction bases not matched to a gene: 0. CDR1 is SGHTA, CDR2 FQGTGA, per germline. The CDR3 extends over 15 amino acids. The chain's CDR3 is CASSLGTSGQETQYF. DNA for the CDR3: TGTGCCAGCAGCTTAGGGACTAGCGGCCAAGAGACCCAGTACTTC. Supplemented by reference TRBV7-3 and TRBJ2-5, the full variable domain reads GAGVSQTPSNKVTEKGKYVELRCDPISGHTALYWYRQSLGQGPEFLIYFQGTGAADDSGLPNDRFFAVRPEGSVSTLKIQRTERGDSAVYLCASSLGTSGQETQYFGPGTRLLVL.

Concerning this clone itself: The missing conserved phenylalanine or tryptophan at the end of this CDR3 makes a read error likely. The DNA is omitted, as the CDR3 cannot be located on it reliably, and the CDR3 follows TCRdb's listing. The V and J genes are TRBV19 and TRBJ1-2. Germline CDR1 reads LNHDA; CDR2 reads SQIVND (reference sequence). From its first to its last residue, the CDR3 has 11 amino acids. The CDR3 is CASSIASTLTS.

CDR3 in DNA: TGTGCCAGCTCACCACCTGAGAGAGATACGCAGTATTTT. It translates to CASSPPERDTQYF. The V gene is TRBV18, the J gene TRBJ2-3, with no clear D. Per germline, CDR1 KGHSH and CDR2 LQKENI. V was shortened by 0 bases and J by 5 bases, with 6 bases between the two germline ends. This CDR3 contains 13 residues.

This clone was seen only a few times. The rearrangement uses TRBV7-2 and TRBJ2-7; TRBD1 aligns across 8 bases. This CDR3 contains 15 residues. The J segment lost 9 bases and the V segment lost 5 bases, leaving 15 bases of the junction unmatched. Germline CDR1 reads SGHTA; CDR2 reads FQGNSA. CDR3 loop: CASSMYQGQGAGQYF. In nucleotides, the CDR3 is TGTGCCAGCAGCATGTATCAAGGGCAGGGGGCTGGGCAGTACTTC.

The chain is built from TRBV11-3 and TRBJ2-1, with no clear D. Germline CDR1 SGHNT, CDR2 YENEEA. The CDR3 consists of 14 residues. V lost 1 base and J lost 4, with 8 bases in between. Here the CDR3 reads CASSLASAYNEQFF. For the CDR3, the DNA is TGTGCCAGCAGCTTAGCCAGCGCTTACAATGAGCAGTTCTTC.

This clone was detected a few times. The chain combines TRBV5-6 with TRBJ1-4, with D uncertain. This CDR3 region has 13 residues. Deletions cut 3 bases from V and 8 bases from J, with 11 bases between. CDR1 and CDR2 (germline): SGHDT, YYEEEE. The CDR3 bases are TGTGCCAGCAGCTCGATGGCTGAAGAAAAACTGTTTTTT. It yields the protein CASSSMAEEKLFF.

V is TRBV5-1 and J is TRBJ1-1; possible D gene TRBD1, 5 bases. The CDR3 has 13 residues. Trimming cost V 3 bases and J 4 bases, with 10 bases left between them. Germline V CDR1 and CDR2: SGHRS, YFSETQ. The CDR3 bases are TGCGCCAGCAGCTGGCAGGGAGGCACTGAAGCTTTCTTT. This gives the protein CASSWQGGTEAFF.

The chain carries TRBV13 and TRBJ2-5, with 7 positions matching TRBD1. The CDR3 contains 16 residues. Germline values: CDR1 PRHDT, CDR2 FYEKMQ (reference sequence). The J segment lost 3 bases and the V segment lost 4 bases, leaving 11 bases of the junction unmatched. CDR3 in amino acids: CASSYNRQGRKETQYF. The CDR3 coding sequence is TGTGCCAGCAGCTACAACCGACAGGGACGGAAAGAGACCCAGTACTTC.

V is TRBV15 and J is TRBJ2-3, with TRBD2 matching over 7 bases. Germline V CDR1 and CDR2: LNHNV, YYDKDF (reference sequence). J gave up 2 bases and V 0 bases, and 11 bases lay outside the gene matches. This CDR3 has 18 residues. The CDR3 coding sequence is TGTGCCACCAGCAGAGATAAAAAACTAGCGCGGGTCACAGATACGCAGTATTTT. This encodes CATSRDKKLARVTDTQYF.

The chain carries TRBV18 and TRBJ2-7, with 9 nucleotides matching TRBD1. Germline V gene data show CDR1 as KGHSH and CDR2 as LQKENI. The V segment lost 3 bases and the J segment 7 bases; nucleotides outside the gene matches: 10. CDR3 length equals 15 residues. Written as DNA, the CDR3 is TGTGCCAGCTCACCCTCGGTGGACAGGGGTAGGGAGCAGTACTTC. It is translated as CASSPSVDRGREQYF. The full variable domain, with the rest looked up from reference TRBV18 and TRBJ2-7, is NAGVMQNPRHLVRRRGQEARLRCSPMKGHSHVYWYRQLPEEGLKFMVYLQKENIIDESGMPKERFSAEFPKEGPSILRIQQVVRGDSAAYFCASSPSVDRGREQYFGPGTRLTVT.

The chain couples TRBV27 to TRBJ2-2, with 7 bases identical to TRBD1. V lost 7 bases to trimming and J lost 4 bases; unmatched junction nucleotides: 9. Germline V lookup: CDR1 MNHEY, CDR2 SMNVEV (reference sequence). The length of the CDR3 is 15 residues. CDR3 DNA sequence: TGTGCCAGCAACCTTCGGGACAGACCCACCGGGGAGCTGTTTTTT. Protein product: CASNLRDRPTGELFF.

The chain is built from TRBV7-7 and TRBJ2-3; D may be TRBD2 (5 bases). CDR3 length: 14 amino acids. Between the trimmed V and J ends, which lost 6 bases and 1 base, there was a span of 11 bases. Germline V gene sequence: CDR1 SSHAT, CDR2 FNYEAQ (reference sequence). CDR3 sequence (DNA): TGTGCCAGCAGTATGACTAAGGGCACAGATACGCAGTATTTT. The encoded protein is CASSMTKGTDTQYF. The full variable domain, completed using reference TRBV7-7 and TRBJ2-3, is GAGVSQSPRYKVTKRGQDVTLRCDPISSHATLYWYQQALGQGPEFLTYFNYEAQPDKSGLPSDRFSAERPEGSISTLTIQRTEQRDSAMYRCASSMTKGTDTQYFGPGTRLTVL.

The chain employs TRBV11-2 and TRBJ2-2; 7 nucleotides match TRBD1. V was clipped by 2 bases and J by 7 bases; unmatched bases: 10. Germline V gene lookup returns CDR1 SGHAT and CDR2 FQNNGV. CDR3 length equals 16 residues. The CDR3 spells CASSLQQGVKGGELFF. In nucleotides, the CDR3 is TGTGCCAGCAGCTTACAGCAGGGGGTCAAGGGCGGGGAGCTGTTTTTT.

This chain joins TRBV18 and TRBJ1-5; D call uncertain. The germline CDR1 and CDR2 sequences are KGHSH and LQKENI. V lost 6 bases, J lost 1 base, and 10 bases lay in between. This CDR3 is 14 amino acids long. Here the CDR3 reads CASSPQVSNQPQHF. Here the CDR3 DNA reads TGTGCCAGCTCGCCCCAGGTGAGCAATCAGCCCCAGCATTTT.

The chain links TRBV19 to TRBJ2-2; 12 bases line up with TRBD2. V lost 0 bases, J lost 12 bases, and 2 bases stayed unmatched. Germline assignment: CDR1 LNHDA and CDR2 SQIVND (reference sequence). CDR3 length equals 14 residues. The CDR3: CASSIDLAGGKLFF. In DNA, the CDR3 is TGTGCCAGTAGTATAGACCTAGCGGGGGGGAAGCTGTTTTTT.

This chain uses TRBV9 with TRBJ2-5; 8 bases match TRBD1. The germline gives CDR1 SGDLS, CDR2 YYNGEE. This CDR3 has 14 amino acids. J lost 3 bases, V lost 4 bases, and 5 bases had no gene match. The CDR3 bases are TGTGCCAGCAGCTCAGGGGGCGGTGAAGAGACCCAGTACTTC. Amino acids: CASSSGGGEETQYF.

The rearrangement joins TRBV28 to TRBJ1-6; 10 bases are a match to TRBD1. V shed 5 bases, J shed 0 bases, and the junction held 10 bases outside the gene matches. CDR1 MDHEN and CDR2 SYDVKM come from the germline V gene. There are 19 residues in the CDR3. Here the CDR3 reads CASSLPGQGLSSYNSPLHF. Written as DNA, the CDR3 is TGTGCCAGCAGTCTCCCGGGACAGGGGCTTAGCTCCTATAATTCACCCCTCCACTTT. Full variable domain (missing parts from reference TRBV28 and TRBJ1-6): DVKVTQSSRYLVKRTGEKVFLECVQDMDHENMFWYRQDPGLGLRLIYFSYDVKMKEKGDIPEGYSVSREKKERFSLILESASTNQTSMYLCASSLPGQGLSSYNSPLHFGNGTRLTVT.

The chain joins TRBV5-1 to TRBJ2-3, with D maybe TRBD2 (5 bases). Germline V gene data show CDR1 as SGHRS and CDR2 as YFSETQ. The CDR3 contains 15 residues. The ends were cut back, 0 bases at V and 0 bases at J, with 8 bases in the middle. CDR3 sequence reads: CASSLASGSTDTQYF. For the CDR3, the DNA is TGCGCCAGCAGCTTGGCGAGCGGTAGCACAGATACGCAGTATTTT.

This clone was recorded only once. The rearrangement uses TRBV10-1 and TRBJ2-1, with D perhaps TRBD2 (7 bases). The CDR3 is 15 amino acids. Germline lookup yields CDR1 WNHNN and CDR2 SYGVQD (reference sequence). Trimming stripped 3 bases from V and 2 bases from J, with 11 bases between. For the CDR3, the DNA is TGCGCCAGCAGTGACGCGGGGGCCCCCTACAATGAGCAGTTCTTC. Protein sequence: CASSDAGAPYNEQFF.

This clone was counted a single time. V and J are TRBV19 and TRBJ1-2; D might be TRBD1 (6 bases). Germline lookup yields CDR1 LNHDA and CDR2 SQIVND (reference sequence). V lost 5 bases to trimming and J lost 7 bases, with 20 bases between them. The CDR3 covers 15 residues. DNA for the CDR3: TGTGCCAGTAGTCATTCACAGGGTCAAGGTCGTGGCTACACCTTC. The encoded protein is CASSHSQGQGRGYTF.

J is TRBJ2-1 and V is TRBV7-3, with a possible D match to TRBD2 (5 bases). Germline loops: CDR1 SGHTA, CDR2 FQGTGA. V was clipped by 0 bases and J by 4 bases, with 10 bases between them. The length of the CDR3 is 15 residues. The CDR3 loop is CASSLTERKYNEQFF. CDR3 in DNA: TGTGCCAGCAGCTTAACGGAGCGGAAATACAATGAGCAGTTCTTC.